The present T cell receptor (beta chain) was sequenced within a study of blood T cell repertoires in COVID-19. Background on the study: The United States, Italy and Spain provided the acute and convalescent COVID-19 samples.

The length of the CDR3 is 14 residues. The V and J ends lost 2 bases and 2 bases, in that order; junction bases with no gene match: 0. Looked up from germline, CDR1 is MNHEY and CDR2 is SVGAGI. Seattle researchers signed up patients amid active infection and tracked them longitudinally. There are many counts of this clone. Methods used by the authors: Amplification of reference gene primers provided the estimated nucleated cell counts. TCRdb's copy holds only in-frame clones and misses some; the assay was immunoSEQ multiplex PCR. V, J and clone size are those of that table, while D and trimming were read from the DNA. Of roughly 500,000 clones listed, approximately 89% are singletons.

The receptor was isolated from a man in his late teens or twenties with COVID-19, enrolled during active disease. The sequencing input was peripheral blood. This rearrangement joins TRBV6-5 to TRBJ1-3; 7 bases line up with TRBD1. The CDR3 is CASSYRGPGNTIYF. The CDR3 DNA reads TGTGCCAGCAGTTACAGGGGGCCTGGAAACACCATATATTTT.